These 29 T cell receptor beta chains were all obtained from the same sample, sequenced in a study of shared clonotypes between healthy human individuals. Measured with immunoSEQ multiplex PCR; TCRdb has only the in-frame clones, and not every one. This repertoire shows 2 million to 2.5 million clones, roughly 93% found once; its top ten account for 0.36%. The sample taken for sequencing was naive CD4+ T cells from PBMCs. Subset of the sample: CD45RA+ positively selected. The receptors shown here come from a man younger than 35 in good health. Some clones in this sample may be carry-over from other donors' samples.

For the CDR3, the DNA is TGTGCCAGCAGACGATATTCGTTGGGGGCGCGTACTGAAGCTTTCTTT. Translation gives CASRRYSLGARTEAFF. The gene calls are TRBV7-2 and TRBJ1-1, with D possibly being TRBD1 (6 bases). From germline, CDR1 is SGHTA and CDR2 FQGNSA. V shed 6 bases and J shed 5 bases, with 22 bases lying between them. The CDR3 sequence is 16 residues long. Looking up the rest from reference TRBV7-2 and TRBJ1-1 gives the full variable domain: GAGVSQSPSNKVTEKGKDVELRCDPISGHTALYWYRQSLGQGLEFLIYFQGNSAPDKSGLPSDRFSAERTGGSVSTLTIQRTQQEDSAVYLCASRRYSLGARTEAFFGQGTRLTVV.

This clone was counted once. CDR3 bases: TGTGCCAGCAGCTTGAAAGGGGTTCAAGAGACCCAGTACTTC. As protein: CASSLKGVQETQYF. The chain uses TRBV7-2 and TRBJ2-5; tentative D call: TRBD1 (5 bases). This CDR3 is 14 amino acids long. With 3 bases removed from V and 2 bases from J, the gap between germline ends came to 10 bases. From germline, CDR1 is SGHTA and CDR2 FQGNSA.

About this clone itself: Other DNA sequences of this sample code for an identical CDR3. The chain combines TRBV28 with TRBJ2-1; the D is unclear. Between the trimmed V and J ends, which lost 3 bases and 0 bases, there was a span of 6 bases. Germline assignment: CDR1 MDHEN and CDR2 SYDVKM. This CDR3 comprises 14 residues. CDR3 loop: CASSFLGSYNEQFF. The CDR3 nucleotides are TGTGCCAGCAGTTTTCTAGGCTCCTACAATGAGCAGTTCTTC.

The V call is TRBV5-1, the J call TRBJ2-7; 8 positions match TRBD1. J lost 5 bases, V lost 4 bases, and 14 bases had no gene match. The CDR3 is 16 amino acids. Germline CDR1 is SGHRS and CDR2 is YFSETQ. CDR3 protein: CASSPQPNRGLDEQYF. CDR3 coding DNA: TGCGCCAGCAGCCCCCAACCGAACAGGGGGTTGGACGAGCAGTACTTC. Looking up the rest from reference TRBV5-1 and TRBJ2-7 gives the full variable domain: KAGVTQTPRYLIKTRGQQVTLSCSPISGHRSVSWYQQTPGQGLQFLFEYFSETQRNKGNFPGRFSGRQFSNSRSEMNVSTLELGDSALYLCASSPQPNRGLDEQYFGPGTRLTVT.

The chain recombines TRBV10-3 with TRBJ2-2; D is uncertain. Germline CDR1 is ENHRY and CDR2 is SYGVKD. CDR3 length: 12 amino acids. The V and J ends lost 6 bases and 2 bases respectively, with 4 bases between them. CDR3 sequence (DNA): TGTGCCATCAGACAAAACACCGGGGAGCTGTTTTTT. Translating gives CAIRQNTGELFF.

V and J are TRBV18 and TRBJ2-3; TRBD1 might be the D (6 bases). The CDR3 is made up of 18 amino acids. The germline V gene encodes CDR1 KGHSH and CDR2 LQKENI. The V end was cut by 2 bases, the J end by 4 bases, with 22 bases between. CDR3 amino acids: CASSPRPGDGVGADTQYF. The CDR3 DNA is TGTGCCAGCTCACCAAGGCCAGGGGACGGTGTCGGTGCAGATACGCAGTATTTT.

In regard to this clone: The same CDR3 can be traced to other DNA sequences in this sample. The chain recombines TRBV6-6 with TRBJ2-7; 7 bases are shared with TRBD1. The CDR3 has 14 amino acids. Trimming cost V 6 bases and J 1 base; bases outside gene matches: 6. The germline gives CDR1 MNHNY, CDR2 SVGAGI (reference sequence). In DNA form, the CDR3 reads TGTGCCAGCAGCAGAGGGGGCCGGTCCTACGAGCAGTACTTC. The encoded protein is CASSRGGRSYEQYF.

V and J are TRBV9 and TRBJ2-1; 10 positions match TRBD2. There are 16 residues in the CDR3. CDR1 is SGDLS, CDR2 YYNGEE, per germline. V shed 1 base, J shed 10 bases, and the junction held 11 bases outside the gene matches. In DNA, the CDR3 is TGTGCCAGCAGCGTAAGGCTAGCGGGAGTTTCAGGCGAGCAGTTCTTC. Protein: CASSVRLAGVSGEQFF.

The chain's CDR3 is CASSSAAWSHEQYF. In DNA form, the CDR3 reads TGTGCCAGCAGTTCCGCCGCCTGGTCCCACGAGCAGTACTTC. This rearrangement joins TRBV28 to TRBJ2-7; D ambiguous. The CDR3 contains 14 residues. CDR1 MDHEN and CDR2 SYDVKM come from the germline V gene. The V and J ends lost 4 bases and 5 bases respectively, with 15 bases between them.

The chain is built from TRBV11-1 and TRBJ2-1, with D tentatively TRBD1 (6 bases). CDR1 SGHAT and CDR2 FQDESV come from the germline V gene (reference sequence). V lost 5 bases and J 6 bases, leaving 26 bases between the germline ends. The CDR3 has 18 amino acids. CDR3 nucleotides: TGTGCCAGCAGCCCTCAGGGGAGTAGCCCAACCTACATCAATGAGCAGTTCTTC. This gives the protein CASSPQGSSPTYINEQFF.

The chain joins TRBV5-4 to TRBJ2-3, with unresolved D. Trimming removed 0 bases from V and 4 bases from J, with 3 bases in between. Germline assignment: CDR1 SGHNT and CDR2 YYREEE (reference sequence). The CDR3 spans 12 residues. The CDR3 bases are TGTGCCAGCAGCTTGGTCCCAGATACGCAGTATTTT. This sequence encodes CASSLVPDTQYF.

The chain links TRBV14 to TRBJ2-3; TRBD2 agrees at 10 bases. Germline CDR1 and CDR2: SGHDN and FVKESK. The length of the CDR3 is 17 residues. V lost 5 bases to trimming and J lost 6 bases; unmatched junction nucleotides: 14. The CDR3 is CASSFGSGRAYTDTQYF. The CDR3 nucleotides read TGTGCCAGCAGCTTCGGCAGCGGGAGGGCGTATACTGATACGCAGTATTTT.

The chain is built from TRBV5-1 and TRBJ2-7; the match to TRBD2 covers 7 bases. Germline trimming cut 6 bases from V and 2 bases from J; bases unmatched to any gene: 11. The germline gives CDR1 SGHRS, CDR2 YFSETQ. The CDR3 has 15 amino acids. The DNA for the CDR3 is TGCGCCAGCAACCTCCCCGGGGGGTCCACCTACGAGCAGTACTTC. Its translation: CASNLPGGSTYEQYF.

The chain combines TRBV29-1 with TRBJ2-1, with 8 positions matching TRBD1. The germline CDR1 and CDR2 sequences are SQVTM and ANQGSEA. J was trimmed by 9 bases and V by 4 bases; bases with no gene match: 20. This CDR3 contains 17 residues. This CDR3 reads CSVVGTGSGPWLSEQFF. The CDR3 DNA reads as TGCAGCGTTGTAGGGACAGGTTCAGGACCTTGGTTGTCTGAGCAGTTCTTC.

About this clone itself: Other DNA sequences in the same sample also yield this CDR3. The CDR3 loop reads CAISEQGSNQPQHF. CDR3 DNA sequence: TGTGCCATCAGTGAGCAGGGTAGCAATCAGCCCCAGCATTTT. This chain joins TRBV10-3 and TRBJ1-5; tentatively, D is TRBD1 (5 bases). CDR3 length: 14 residues. Germline CDR1 is ENHRY and CDR2 is SYGVKD. Trimming cost V 2 bases and J 0 bases, with 5 bases left between them.

V is TRBV2 and J is TRBJ2-3; D perhaps matches TRBD2 (5 bases). Trimming shortened V by 5 bases and J by 2 bases, and 11 bases separated the two germline ends. Looked up from germline, CDR1 is SNHLY and CDR2 is FYNNEI. The CDR3 has 14 residues. CDR3 amino acids: CASSFTADTDTQYF. The DNA of the CDR3 is TGTGCCAGCAGTTTTACAGCGGACACAGATACGCAGTATTTT. Variable domain in full (rest from reference TRBV2 and TRBJ2-3): EPEVTQTPSHQVTQMGQEVILRCVPISNHLYFYWYRQILGQKVEFLVSFYNNEISEKSEIFDDQFSVERPDGSNFTLKIRSTKLEDSAMYFCASSFTADTDTQYFGPGTRLTVL.

This chain links TRBV28 with TRBJ2-6, with a possible D match to TRBD2 (6 bases). The germline V gene encodes CDR1 MDHEN and CDR2 SYDVKM. The CDR3 covers 17 residues. Deletions cut 5 bases from V and 0 bases from J, with 14 bases between. The CDR3 DNA reads as TGTGCCAGCAGTATCCGGGACTGGGCCTCTGGGGCCAACGTCCTGACTTTC. Its protein is CASSIRDWASGANVLTF.

The chain carries TRBV28 and TRBJ2-1, with 9 bases matching TRBD1. This CDR3 has 15 residues. Germline V lookup: CDR1 MDHEN, CDR2 SYDVKM. Unmatched junction bases numbered 5, after V lost 6 bases and J lost 2 bases. CDR3 loop: CASRPGQGPYNEQFF. CDR3 in DNA: TGTGCCAGCAGACCCGGACAGGGGCCCTACAATGAGCAGTTCTTC.

On this clone: Other DNA sequences in this sample translate to the same CDR3. This rearrangement joins TRBV5-1 to TRBJ2-7; 14 nucleotides agree with TRBD2. CDR3 size: 15 residues. The V and J ends lost 2 bases and 7 bases, in that order; junction bases with no gene match: 5. From germline, CDR1 is SGHRS and CDR2 YFSETQ. CDR3 sequence reads: CASSFSGLAGDEQYF. Here the CDR3 DNA reads TGCGCCAGCAGCTTCTCGGGACTAGCGGGAGATGAGCAGTACTTC.

V usage is TRBV5-4 and J usage is TRBJ2-7; possibly TRBD2 for D (6 bases). V was trimmed by 4 bases and J by 5 bases, leaving 19 bases between them. Germline V lookup: CDR1 SGHNT, CDR2 YYREEE (reference sequence). This CDR3 has 15 amino acids. The CDR3 DNA follows: TGTGCCAGCAGCCCTGCGGGACTGGGAGGTAACGAGCAGTACTTC. The encoded protein is CASSPAGLGGNEQYF.

The rearrangement links TRBV28 to TRBJ2-7, with TRBD2 matching 7 bases. Germline V lookup: CDR1 MDHEN, CDR2 SYDVKM. V was pared by 4 bases and J by 7 bases, with 16 bases of the junction left unmatched. This CDR3 spans 16 amino acids. The CDR3 sequence: CASSSPGGSPTREQYF. The CDR3 region has the DNA TGTGCCAGCAGTTCCCCCGGCGGGAGCCCGACACGGGAGCAGTACTTC. Full variable domain (rest looked up from reference TRBV28 and TRBJ2-7): DVKVTQSSRYLVKRTGEKVFLECVQDMDHENMFWYRQDPGLGLRLIYFSYDVKMKEKGDIPEGYSVSREKKERFSLILESASTNQTSMYLCASSSPGGSPTREQYFGPGTRLTVT.

About this clone: The sample contains more than one DNA sequence encoding this CDR3. The chain joins TRBV19 to TRBJ2-2; D gene ambiguous. Between the trimmed V and J ends, which lost 3 bases and 7 bases, there was a span of 6 bases. Germline V gene lookup returns CDR1 LNHDA and CDR2 SQIVND (reference sequence). This CDR3 is 12 amino acids long. Written as DNA, the CDR3 is TGTGCCAGTAGTATCTTAGGCGGGGAGCTGTTTTTT. This translates into CASSILGGELFF.

The V and J genes are TRBV30 and TRBJ2-1, with a possible D match to TRBD2 (6 bases). Trimming took 2 bases from V and 11 from J, leaving 16 bases between them. CDR3 length: 13 amino acids. From germline, CDR1 is GTSNPN and CDR2 SVGIG (reference sequence). CDR3 DNA: TGTGCCTGGAGTCTAGGGTGGAGGGATAAGCAGTTCTTC. Amino acids: CAWSLGWRDKQFF.

Regarding this clone: This same CDR3 is encoded by further DNA sequences in the sample. The chain recombines TRBV6-1 with TRBJ2-5; 10 positions match TRBD1. V trimming: 1 base; J trimming: 2 bases; junction bases outside the gene matches: 1. CDR3 size: 15 residues. CDR1 and CDR2 (germline): MNHNS, SASEGT. The CDR3 region has the DNA TGTGCCAGCAGTGAAGGGACAGGGGGTCAAGAGACCCAGTACTTC. Encoded protein: CASSEGTGGQETQYF.

This chain uses TRBV18 with TRBJ1-1; no reliable D call. CDR3 size: 13 residues. Per germline, CDR1 KGHSH and CDR2 LQKENI. V was trimmed by 5 bases and J by 1 base, leaving 8 bases between them. DNA for the CDR3: TGTGCCAGCTCATTACGACAGAACACTGAAGCTTTCTTT. This sequence encodes CASSLRQNTEAFF. Full variable domain (remainder filled in from reference TRBV18 and TRBJ1-1): NAGVMQNPRHLVRRRGQEARLRCSPMKGHSHVYWYRQLPEEGLKFMVYLQKENIIDESGMPKERFSAEFPKEGPSILRIQQVVRGDSAAYFCASSLRQNTEAFFGQGTRLTVV.

The V call is TRBV4-2, the J call TRBJ2-2; 10 nucleotides agree with TRBD2. This CDR3 contains 17 residues. Germline assignment: CDR1 LGHNA and CDR2 YNFKEQ. The ends lost 0 bases at V and 6 bases at J; junction bases unmatched: 7. DNA of the CDR3: TGTGCCAGCAGCCAAGAAAGCGGGAGGGCCTATCCCGGGGAGCTGTTTTTT. Encoded protein: CASSQESGRAYPGELFF.

Here the CDR3 reads CASRPLGQNLYGYTF. The DNA of the CDR3 is TGTGCCAGCAGACCCCTCGGACAGAACCTCTATGGCTACACCTTC. The V and J genes are TRBV6-5 and TRBJ1-2; possibly TRBD1 for D (6 bases). V lost 6 bases to trimming and J lost 4 bases, with 18 bases between them. Germline CDR1 MNHEY, CDR2 SVGAGI. The CDR3 totals 15 residues.

The sample holds a few counts of this clone. Other DNA variants within this sample encode the same CDR3. The chain employs TRBV20-1 and TRBJ2-3; D not certain. Germline CDR1 is DFQATT and CDR2 is SNEGSKA (reference sequence). The CDR3 totals 11 residues. V was shortened by 6 bases and J by 3 bases, with 7 bases between the two germline ends. In nucleotides, the CDR3 is TGCAGTGCAGCCCCAACAGATACGCAGTATTTT. It codes for CSAAPTDTQYF.

The gene calls are TRBV7-3 and TRBJ2-1; 14 bases match TRBD2. Germline lookup yields CDR1 SGHTA and CDR2 FQGTGA. There are 17 residues in the CDR3. Trimming took 2 bases from V and 6 from J; bases not matched to a gene: 6. DNA of the CDR3: TGTGCCAGCAGCTTAGGGACTAGCGGGAGTATAGGCAATGAGCAGTTCTTC. It encodes CASSLGTSGSIGNEQFF. Using reference TRBV7-3 and TRBJ2-1 for the parts outside the CDR3, the full variable domain is GAGVSQTPSNKVTEKGKYVELRCDPISGHTALYWYRQSLGQGPEFLIYFQGTGAADDSGLPNDRFFAVRPEGSVSTLKIQRTERGDSAVYLCASSLGTSGSIGNEQFFGPGTRLTVL.